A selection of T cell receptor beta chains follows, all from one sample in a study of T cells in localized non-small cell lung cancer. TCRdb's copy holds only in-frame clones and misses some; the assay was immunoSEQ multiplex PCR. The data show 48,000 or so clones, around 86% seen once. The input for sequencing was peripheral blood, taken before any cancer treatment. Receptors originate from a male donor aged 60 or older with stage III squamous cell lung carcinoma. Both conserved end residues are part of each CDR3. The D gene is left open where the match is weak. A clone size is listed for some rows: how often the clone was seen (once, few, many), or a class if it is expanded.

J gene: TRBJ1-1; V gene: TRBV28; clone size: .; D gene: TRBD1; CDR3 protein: CASRQGEGWTEAFF; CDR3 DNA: TGTGCCAGCCGACAGGGGGAAGGCTGGACTGAAGCTTTCTTT
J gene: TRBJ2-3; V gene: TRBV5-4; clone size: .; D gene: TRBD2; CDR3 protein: CASSFWVGGPTDTQYF; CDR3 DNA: TGTGCCAGCAGCTTTTGGGTGGGAGGGCCGACAGATACGCAGTATTTT
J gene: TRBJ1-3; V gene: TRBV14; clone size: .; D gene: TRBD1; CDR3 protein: CASSRHLLSGGSGNTIYF; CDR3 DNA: TGTGCCAGCAGCCGCCACCTCCTCTCAGGGGGTTCTGGAAACACCATATATTTT
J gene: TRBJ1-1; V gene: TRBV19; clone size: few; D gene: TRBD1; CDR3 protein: CASSFLPTGKNEAFF; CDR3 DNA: TGTGCCAGTAGTTTCCTCCCGACAGGGAAAAATGAAGCTTTCTTT
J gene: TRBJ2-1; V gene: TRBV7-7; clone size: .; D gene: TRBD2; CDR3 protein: CASSLDGGAGNEQFF; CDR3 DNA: TGTGCCAGCAGCTTAGACGGGGGGGCGGGAAATGAGCAGTTCTTC
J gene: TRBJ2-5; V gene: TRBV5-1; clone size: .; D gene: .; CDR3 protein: CASSLGSGRETQYF; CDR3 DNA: TGCGCCAGCAGCTTGGGATCAGGCAGGGAGACCCAGTACTTC
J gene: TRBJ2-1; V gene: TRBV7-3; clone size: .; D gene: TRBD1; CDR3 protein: CASSLGTGVYNEQFF; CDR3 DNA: TGTGCCAGCAGCTTGGGCACAGGGGTCTACAATGAGCAGTTCTTC
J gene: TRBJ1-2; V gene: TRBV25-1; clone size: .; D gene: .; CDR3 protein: CASSKVDRGYTF; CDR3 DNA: TGTGCCAGCAGCAAGGTCGATCGAGGCTACACCTTC
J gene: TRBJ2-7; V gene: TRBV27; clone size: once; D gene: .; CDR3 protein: CASSLLDEGREQYF; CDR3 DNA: TGTGCCAGCAGTTTACTCGACGAGGGCCGGGAGCAGTACTTC
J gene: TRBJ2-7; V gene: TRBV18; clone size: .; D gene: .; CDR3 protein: CASSPARDEQYF; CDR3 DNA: TGTGCCAGCTCACCCGCCAGGGACGAGCAGTACTTC
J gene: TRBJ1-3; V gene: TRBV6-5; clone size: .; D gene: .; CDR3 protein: CASRPDSGNTIYF; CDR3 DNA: TGTGCCAGCAGGCCTGACAGTGGAAACACCATATATTTT
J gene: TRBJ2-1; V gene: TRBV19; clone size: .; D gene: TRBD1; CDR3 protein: CASSPTRDSSSYNEQFF; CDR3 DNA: TGTGCCAGTAGCCCAACCCGGGACAGCAGCTCCTACAATGAGCAGTTCTTC
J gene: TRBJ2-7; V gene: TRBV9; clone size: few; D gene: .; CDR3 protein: CASSVEGGKIHEQYF; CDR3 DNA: TGTGCCAGCAGCGTAGAAGGCGGGAAAATCCACGAGCAGTACTTC
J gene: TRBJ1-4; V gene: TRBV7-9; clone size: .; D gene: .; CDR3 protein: CASSLMLATNEKLFF; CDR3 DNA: TGTGCCAGCAGCCTGATGCTTGCAACTAATGAAAAACTGTTTTTT
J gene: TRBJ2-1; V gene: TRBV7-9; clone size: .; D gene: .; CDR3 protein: CASSLNPGRVEQFF; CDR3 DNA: TGTGCCAGCAGCTTAAACCCCGGACGGGTTGAGCAGTTCTTC
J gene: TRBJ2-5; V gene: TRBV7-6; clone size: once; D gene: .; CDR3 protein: CASSLAVGVETQYF; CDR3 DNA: TGTGCCAGCAGCTTAGCGGTTGGGGTAGAGACCCAGTACTTC
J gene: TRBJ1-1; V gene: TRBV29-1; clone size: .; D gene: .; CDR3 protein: CSVEGGRPNTEAFF; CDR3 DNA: TGCAGCGTTGAAGGCGGCAGACCGAACACTGAAGCTTTCTTT
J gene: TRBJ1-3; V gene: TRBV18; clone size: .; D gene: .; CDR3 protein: CASSQGKQESGNTIYF; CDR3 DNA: TGTGCCAGCTCTCAAGGGAAACAGGAGTCTGGAAACACCATATATTTT
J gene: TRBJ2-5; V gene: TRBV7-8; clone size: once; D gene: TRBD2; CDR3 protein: CASSSGTSGIEETQYF; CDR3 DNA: TGTGCCAGCAGCTCCGGGACTAGCGGGATCGAGGAGACCCAGTACTTC
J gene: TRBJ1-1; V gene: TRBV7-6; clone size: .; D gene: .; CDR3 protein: CASSLRMLQNTEAFF; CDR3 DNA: TGTGCCAGCAGCTTGCGAATGTTGCAGAACACTGAAGCTTTCTTT
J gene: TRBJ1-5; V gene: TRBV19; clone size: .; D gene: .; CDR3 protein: CASSPRVETSDNQPQHF; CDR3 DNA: TGTGCCAGTAGTCCTAGAGTTGAGACTTCGGATAATCAGCCCCAGCATTTT
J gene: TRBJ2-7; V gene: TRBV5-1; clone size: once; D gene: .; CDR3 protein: CASSLAVGEQYF; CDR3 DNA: TGCGCCAGCAGCTTGGCGGTGGGTGAGCAGTACTTC
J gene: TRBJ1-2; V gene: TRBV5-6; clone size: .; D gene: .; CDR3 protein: CASSLGAKRGYTF; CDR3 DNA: TGTGCCAGCAGCTTGGGTGCAAAGCGGGGCTACACCTTC
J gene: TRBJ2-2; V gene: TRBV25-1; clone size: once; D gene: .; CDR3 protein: CASSEFRVNTGELFF; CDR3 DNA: TGTGCCAGCAGTGAATTTCGAGTGAACACCGGGGAGCTGTTTTTT
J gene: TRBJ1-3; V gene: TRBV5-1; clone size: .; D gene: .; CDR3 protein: CASSLLEQGGNTIYF; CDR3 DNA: TGCGCCAGCAGCTTGCTGGAGCAGGGTGGGAACACCATATATTTT
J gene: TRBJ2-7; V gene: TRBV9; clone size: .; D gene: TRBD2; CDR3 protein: CASSVAWTSSYEQYF; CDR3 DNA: TGTGCCAGCAGCGTAGCCTGGACTAGCTCCTACGAGCAGTACTTC
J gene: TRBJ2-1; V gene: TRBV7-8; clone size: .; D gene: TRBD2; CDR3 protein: CASSLRALAGARNEQFF; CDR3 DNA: TGTGCCAGCAGCTTACGAGCCCTAGCGGGAGCCCGAAATGAGCAGTTCTTC
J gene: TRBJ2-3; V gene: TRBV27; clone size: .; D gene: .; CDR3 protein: CASSFQGADTQYF; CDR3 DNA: TGTGCCAGCAGTTTTCAGGGCGCAGATACGCAGTATTTT
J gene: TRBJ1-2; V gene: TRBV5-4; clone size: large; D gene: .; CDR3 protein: CASSGDGEPDGYTF; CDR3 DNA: TGTGCCAGCAGCGGGGACGGAGAACCCGATGGCTACACCTTC
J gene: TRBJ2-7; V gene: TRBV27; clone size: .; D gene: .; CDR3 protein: CASSPAGWGGGKRLWQYF; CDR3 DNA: TGTGCCAGCAGTCCGGCCGGGTGGGGAGGCGGGAAGCGCCTATGGCAGTACTTC
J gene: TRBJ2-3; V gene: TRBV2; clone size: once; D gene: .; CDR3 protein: CASSEAGMGNTQYF; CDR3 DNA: TGTGCCAGCAGTGAGGCAGGGATGGGGAATACGCAGTATTTT
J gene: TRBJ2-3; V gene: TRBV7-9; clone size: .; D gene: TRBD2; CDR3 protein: CASSPGTSGQYSTDTQYF; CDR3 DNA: TGTGCCAGCAGCCCTGGGACTAGCGGGCAATATAGCACAGATACGCAGTATTTT
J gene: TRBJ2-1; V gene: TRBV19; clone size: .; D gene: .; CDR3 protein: CASSQQGWRRNEQFF; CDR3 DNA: TGTGCCAGTAGTCAACAGGGATGGAGGCGGAATGAGCAGTTCTTC
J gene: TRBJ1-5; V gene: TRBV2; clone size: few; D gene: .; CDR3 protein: CASSEVSVDQPQHF; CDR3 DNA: TGTGCCAGCAGTGAAGTTTCCGTGGATCAGCCCCAGCATTTT
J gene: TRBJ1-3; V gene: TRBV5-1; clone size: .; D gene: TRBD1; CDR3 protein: CASSPRTGGGNTIYF; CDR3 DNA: TGCGCCAGCAGCCCCCGGACAGGGGGCGGAAACACCATATATTTT
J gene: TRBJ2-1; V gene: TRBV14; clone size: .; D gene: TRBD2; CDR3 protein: CASSQAGLAGFNEQFF; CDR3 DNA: TGTGCCAGCAGCCAGGCGGGACTAGCGGGATTCAATGAGCAGTTCTTC